The TCR beta chain described here comes from a study of blood T cell repertoires in COVID-19. Study in general: Donors in the United States, Italy and Spain gave samples during acute or convalescent COVID-19.

This CDR3 region has 15 residues. Germline CDR1 MNHEY, CDR2 SVGAGI. Trimming took 0 bases from V and 8 from J, leaving 14 bases between them. Seattle enrolled patients during active infection and tracked them longitudinally. Under the authors' procedure: Reference gene primer amplification yielded estimated nucleated cell counts. Method: immunoSEQ multiplex PCR; TCRdb's copy keeps in-frame clones and lacks some. The V and J calls and clone size were taken over from that table, and D and trimming were inferred from the DNA. The table shows about 300,000 clones, with 70% to 85% occurring only once. This chain links TRBV6-5 with TRBJ2-1, with D perhaps TRBD2 (6 bases). The specimen sequenced was peripheral blood. The sequence came from a human donor with COVID-19, enrolled during active disease. The donor label of this sample is uncertain. The CDR3 DNA follows: TGTGCCAGCAGTTACTCGAGTGCGGGAAAGGATGAGCAGTTCTTC. Protein: CASSYSSAGKDEQFF.